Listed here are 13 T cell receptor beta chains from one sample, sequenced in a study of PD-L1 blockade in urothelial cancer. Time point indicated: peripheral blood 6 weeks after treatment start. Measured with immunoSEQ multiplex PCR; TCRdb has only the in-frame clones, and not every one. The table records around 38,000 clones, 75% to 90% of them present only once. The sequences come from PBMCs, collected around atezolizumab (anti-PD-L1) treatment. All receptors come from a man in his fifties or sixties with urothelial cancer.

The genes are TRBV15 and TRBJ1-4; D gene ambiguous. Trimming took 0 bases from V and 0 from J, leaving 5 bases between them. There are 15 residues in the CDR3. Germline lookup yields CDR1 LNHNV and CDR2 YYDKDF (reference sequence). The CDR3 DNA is TGTGCCACCAGCAGAGATTATTCAACTAATGAAAAACTGTTTTTT. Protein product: CATSRDYSTNEKLFF.

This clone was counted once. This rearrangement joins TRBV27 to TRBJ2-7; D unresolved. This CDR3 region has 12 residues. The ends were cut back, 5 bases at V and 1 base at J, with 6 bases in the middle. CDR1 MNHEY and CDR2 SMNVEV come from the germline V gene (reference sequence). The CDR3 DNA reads TGTGCCAGCAGTGGCGGATCCTACGAGCAGTACTTC. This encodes CASSGGSYEQYF.

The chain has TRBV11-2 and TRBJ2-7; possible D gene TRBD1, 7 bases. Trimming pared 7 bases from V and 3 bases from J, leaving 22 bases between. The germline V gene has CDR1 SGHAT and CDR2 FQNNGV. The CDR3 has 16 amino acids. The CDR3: CASNTQTRGTDYEQYF. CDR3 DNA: TGTGCCAGCAACACACAAACACGCGGGACAGACTACGAGCAGTACTTC.

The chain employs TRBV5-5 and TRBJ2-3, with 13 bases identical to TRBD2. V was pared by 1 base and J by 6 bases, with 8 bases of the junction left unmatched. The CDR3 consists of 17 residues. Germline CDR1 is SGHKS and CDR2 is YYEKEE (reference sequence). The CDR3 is CASSLSGTSGMGDTQYF. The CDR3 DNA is TGTGCCAGCAGCTTGTCCGGGACTAGCGGGATGGGGGATACGCAGTATTTT.

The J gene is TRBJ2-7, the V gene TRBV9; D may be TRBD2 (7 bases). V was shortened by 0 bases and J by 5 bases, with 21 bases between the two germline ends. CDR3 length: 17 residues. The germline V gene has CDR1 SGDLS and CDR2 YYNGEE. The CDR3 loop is CASSVGGGGSQIHEQYF. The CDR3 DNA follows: TGTGCCAGCAGCGTAGGAGGGGGGGGGAGCCAAATCCACGAGCAGTACTTC.

CDR3 loop: CAWSVAGRGQGNTIYF. The DNA for the CDR3 is TGTGCCTGGAGTGTTGCGGGCAGGGGGCAGGGAAACACCATATATTTT. J is TRBJ1-3 and V is TRBV30, with 8 positions matching TRBD1. The CDR3 spans 16 residues. V gave up 0 bases and J gave up 4 bases; unmatched junction bases: 8. Germline CDR1 is GTSNPN and CDR2 is SVGIG (reference sequence).

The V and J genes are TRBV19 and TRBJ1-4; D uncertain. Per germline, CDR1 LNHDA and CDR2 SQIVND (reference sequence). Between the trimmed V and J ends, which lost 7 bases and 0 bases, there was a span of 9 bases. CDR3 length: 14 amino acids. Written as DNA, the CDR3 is TGTGCCAGTAAAAAGGAGGCAACTAATGAAAAACTGTTTTTT. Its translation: CASKKEATNEKLFF.

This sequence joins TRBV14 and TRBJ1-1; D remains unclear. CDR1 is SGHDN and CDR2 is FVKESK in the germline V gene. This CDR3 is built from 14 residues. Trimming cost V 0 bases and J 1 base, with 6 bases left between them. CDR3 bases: TGTGCCAGCAGCCAAGATTCGGGGAACACTGAAGCTTTCTTT. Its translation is CASSQDSGNTEAFF.

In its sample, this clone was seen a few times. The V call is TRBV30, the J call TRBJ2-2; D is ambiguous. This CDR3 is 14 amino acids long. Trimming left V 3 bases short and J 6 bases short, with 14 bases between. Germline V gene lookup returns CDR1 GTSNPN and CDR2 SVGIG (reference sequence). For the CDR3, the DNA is TGTGCCTGGAGGGAGACCTTTGCCGCCGGGGAGCTGTTTTTT. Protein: CAWRETFAAGELFF. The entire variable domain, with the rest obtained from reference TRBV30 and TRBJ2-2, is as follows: SQTIHQWPATLVQPVGSPLSLECTVEGTSNPNLYWYRQAAGRGLQLLFYSVGIGQISSEVPQNLSASRPQDRQFILSSKKLLLSDSGFYLCAWRETFAAGELFFGEGSRLTVL.

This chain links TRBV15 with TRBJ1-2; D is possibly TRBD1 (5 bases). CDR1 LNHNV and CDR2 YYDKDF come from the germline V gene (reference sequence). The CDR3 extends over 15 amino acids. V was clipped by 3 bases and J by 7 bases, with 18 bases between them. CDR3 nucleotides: TGTGCCACCAGCAGCCCCCGCCAGGGAGGCTTTGGCTACACCTTC. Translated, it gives CATSSPRQGGFGYTF.

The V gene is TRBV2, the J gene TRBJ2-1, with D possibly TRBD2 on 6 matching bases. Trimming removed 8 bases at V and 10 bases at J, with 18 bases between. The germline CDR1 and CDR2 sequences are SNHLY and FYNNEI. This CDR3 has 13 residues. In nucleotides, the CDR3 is TGTGCCAGCGCTCCGGGACTCGCGTGGGAGCAGTTCTTC. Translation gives CASAPGLAWEQFF.

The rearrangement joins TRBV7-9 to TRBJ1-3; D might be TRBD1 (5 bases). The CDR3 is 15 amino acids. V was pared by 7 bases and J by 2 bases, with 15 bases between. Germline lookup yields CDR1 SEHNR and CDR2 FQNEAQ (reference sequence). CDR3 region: CASNVVGGPGNTIYF. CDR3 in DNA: TGTGCCAGCAACGTGGTGGGGGGTCCTGGAAACACCATATATTTT.

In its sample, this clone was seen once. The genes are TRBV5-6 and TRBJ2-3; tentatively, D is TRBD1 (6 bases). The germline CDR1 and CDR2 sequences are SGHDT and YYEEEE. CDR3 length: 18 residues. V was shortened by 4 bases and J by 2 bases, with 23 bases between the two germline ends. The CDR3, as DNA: TGTGCCAGCAGCCTCTGGGGGCTAGGCGGACGCGCCACAGATACGCAGTATTTT. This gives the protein CASSLWGLGGRATDTQYF.